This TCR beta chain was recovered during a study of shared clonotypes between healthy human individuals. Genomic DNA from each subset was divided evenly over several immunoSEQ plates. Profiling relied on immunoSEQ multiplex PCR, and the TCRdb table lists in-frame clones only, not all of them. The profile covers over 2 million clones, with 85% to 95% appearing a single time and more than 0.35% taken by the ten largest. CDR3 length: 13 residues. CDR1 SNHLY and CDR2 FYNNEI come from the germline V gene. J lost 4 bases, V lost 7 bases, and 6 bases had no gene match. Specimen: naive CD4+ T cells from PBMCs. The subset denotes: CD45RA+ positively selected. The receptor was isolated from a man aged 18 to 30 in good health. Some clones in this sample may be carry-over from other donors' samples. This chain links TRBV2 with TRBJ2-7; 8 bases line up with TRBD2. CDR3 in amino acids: CASTGRAVYEQYF. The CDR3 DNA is TGTGCCAGCACCGGGAGGGCCGTTTACGAGCAGTACTTC.